Listed here is a single T cell receptor (beta chain). Antigen: not known. With 0 bases removed from V and 0 bases from J, the gap between germline ends came to 10 bases. This CDR3 has 17 residues. Looked up from germline, CDR1 is SGHRS and CDR2 is YFSETQ. This specimen belongs to a study of cytomegalovirus exposure and HLA in healthy donors. Regarding the study as a whole: HLA-A and HLA-B allele assignments for most subjects were reportedly predicted accurately using TCR beta sequences.

This PCR relied on a set of 60 Vbeta primers and 13 Jbeta primers. The method was immunoSEQ multiplex PCR; TCRdb's version includes in-frame clones alone and lacks a portion of them. The sample lists approximately 75,000 clones, roughly 88% occurring once. This TCR derives from a man between 65 and 79 years old in good health and CMV-seropositive. The chain couples TRBV5-1 to TRBJ2-6, with D uncertain. Specimen: PBMCs. For the CDR3, the DNA is TGCGCCAGCAGCTTGGAGCGACCGTTCTCTGGGGCCAACGTCCTGACTTTC. Amino acid sequence: CASSLERPFSGANVLTF.